What follows is one T cell receptor (beta chain) and its context. The data belong to a study of blood T cell repertoires in COVID-19. Across the study: Material from acute and convalescent COVID-19 was sourced from the United States, Italy and Spain.

The V and J ends lost 5 bases and 5 bases, in that order; junction bases with no gene match: 3. This CDR3 spans 14 amino acids. Germline loops: CDR1 MNHEY, CDR2 SVGAGI. In the study's own analysis: Reference gene primer amplification yielded estimated nucleated cell counts. The method was immunoSEQ multiplex PCR; TCRdb's version includes in-frame clones alone and lacks a portion of them. V, J and clone size reflect that table, while D and trimming were determined from the DNA. The sample holds 200,000 to 250,000 clones, 82% seen once. This chain connects TRBV6-5 to TRBJ1-4, with 9 bases aligning to TRBD1. This sequence was found in a woman older than 75 with COVID-19, enrolled during active disease. Sequencing input: peripheral blood. The CDR3 DNA reads TGTGCCAGCAGTACCGGGACAGGGAATGAAAAACTGTTTTTT. Protein product: CASSTGTGNEKLFF.